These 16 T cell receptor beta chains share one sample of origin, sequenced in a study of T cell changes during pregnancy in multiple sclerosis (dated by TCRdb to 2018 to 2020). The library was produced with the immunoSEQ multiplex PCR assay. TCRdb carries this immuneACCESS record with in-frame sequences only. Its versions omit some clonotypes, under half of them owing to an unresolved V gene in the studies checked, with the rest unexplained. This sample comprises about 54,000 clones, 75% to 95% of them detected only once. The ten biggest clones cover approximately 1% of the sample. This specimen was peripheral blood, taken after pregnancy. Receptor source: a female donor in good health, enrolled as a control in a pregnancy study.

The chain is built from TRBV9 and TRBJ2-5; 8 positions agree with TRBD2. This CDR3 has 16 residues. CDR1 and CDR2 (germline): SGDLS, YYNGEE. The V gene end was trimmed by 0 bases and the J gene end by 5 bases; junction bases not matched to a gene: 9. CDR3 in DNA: TGTGCCAGCAGCGTAGGTTCGGGGGGGCATCCGGAGACCCAGTACTTC. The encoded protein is CASSVGSGGHPETQYF.

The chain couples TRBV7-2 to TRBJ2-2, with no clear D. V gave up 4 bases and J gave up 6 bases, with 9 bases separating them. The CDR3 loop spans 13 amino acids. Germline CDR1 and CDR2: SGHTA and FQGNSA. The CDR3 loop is CASSSNRAGELFF. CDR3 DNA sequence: TGTGCCAGCAGCTCTAACCGAGCCGGGGAGCTGTTTTTT.

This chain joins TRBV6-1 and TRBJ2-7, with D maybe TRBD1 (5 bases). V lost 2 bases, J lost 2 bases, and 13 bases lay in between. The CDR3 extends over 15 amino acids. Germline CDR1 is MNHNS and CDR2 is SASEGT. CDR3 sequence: CASSEQGIIPYEQYF. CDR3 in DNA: TGTGCCAGCAGTGAACAGGGTATTATTCCCTACGAGCAGTACTTC.

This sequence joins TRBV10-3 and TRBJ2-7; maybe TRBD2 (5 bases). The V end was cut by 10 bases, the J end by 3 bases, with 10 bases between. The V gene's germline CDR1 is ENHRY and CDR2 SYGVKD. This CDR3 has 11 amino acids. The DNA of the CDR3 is TGTGCCAACGGACGGGGCTACGAGCAGTACTTC. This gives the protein CANGRGYEQYF.

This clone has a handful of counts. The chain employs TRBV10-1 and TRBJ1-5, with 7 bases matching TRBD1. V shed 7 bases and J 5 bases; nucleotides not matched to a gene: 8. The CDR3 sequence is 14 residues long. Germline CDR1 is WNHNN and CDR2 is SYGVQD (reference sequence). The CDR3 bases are TGCGCCAGCACCCTGACAGGGAGCGATCAGCCCCAGCATTTT. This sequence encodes CASTLTGSDQPQHF.

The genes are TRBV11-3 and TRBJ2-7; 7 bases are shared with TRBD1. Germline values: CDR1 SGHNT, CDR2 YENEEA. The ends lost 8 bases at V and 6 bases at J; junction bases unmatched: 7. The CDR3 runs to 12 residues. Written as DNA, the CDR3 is TGTGCCAGCGGTAAGGGACAGACCGAGCAGTACTTC. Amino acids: CASGKGQTEQYF.

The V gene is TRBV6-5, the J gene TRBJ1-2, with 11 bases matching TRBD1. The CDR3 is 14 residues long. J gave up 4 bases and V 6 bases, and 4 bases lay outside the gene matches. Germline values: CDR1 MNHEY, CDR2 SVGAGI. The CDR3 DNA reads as TGTGCCAGCAGGCGTGGGACAGGGGGCTATGGCTACACCTTC. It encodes CASRRGTGGYGYTF.

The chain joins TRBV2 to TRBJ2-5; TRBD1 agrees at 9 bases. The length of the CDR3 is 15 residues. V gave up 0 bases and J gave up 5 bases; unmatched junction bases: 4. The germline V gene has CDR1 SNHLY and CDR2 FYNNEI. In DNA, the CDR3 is TGTGCCAGCAGTGAAGCCGGGACAGGGAGGGAGACCCAGTACTTC. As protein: CASSEAGTGRETQYF.

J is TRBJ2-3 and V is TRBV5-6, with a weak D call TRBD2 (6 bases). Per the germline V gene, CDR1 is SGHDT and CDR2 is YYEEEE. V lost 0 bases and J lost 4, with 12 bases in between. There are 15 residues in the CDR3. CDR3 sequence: CASSLGGGGPDTQYF. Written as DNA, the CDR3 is TGTGCCAGCAGCTTGGGGGGAGGCGGTCCAGATACGCAGTATTTT.

The CDR3 bases are TGTGCCAGTAGTACACAGGGTCGACATTCACCCCTCCACTTT. Amino acids: CASSTQGRHSPLHF. This sequence joins TRBV19 and TRBJ1-6; a weak D match, TRBD1 (6 bases). Trimming pared 4 bases from V and 8 bases from J, leaving 12 bases between. This CDR3 has 14 residues. Germline-derived CDR1 and CDR2 are LNHDA and SQIVND (reference sequence).

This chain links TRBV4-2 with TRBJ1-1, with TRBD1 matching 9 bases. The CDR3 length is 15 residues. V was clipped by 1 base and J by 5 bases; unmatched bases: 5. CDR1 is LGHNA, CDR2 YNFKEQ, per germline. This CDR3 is CASSQGQGEKTEAFF. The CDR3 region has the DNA TGTGCCAGCAGCCAAGGACAGGGGGAGAAGACTGAAGCTTTCTTT.

The CDR3 DNA reads TGTGCCAGCAGTTACTCAAATGGCAGGGGGTCCTATGGCTACACCTTC. Amino acids: CASSYSNGRGSYGYTF. The gene calls are TRBV6-5 and TRBJ1-2, with 7 bases that match TRBD1. This CDR3 region has 16 residues. Trimming at V came to 0 bases and at J to 4 bases, leaving 8 bases not matched to a gene. Germline V gene data show CDR1 as MNHEY and CDR2 as SVGAGI.

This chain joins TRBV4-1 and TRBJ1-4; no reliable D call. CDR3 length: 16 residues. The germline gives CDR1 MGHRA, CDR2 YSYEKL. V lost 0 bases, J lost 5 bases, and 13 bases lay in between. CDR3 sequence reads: CASSQDQAGRNEKLFF. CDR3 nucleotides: TGCGCCAGCAGCCAAGATCAGGCGGGAAGAAATGAAAAACTGTTTTTT.

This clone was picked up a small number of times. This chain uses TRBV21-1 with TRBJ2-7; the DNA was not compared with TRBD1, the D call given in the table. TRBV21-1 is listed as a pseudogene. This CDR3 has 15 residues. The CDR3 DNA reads TGTGCCAGCAGCCTCCGACGTGGGGGCCCCTACGAGCAGTACTTC. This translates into CASSLRRGGPYEQYF.

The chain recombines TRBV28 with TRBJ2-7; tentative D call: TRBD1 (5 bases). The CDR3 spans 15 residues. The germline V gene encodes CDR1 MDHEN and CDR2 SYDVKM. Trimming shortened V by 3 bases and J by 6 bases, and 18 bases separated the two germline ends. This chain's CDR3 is CASSFGAVGSFEQYF. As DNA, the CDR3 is TGTGCCAGCAGTTTTGGGGCAGTGGGAAGCTTCGAGCAGTACTTC.

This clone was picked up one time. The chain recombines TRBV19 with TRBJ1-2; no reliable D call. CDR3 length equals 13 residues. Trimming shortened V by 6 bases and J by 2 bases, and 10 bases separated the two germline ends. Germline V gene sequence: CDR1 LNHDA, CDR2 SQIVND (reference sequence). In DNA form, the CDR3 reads TGTGCCAGTAGCCCCACAGAGAACTATGGCTACACCTTC. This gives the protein CASSPTENYGYTF.